Here is one T cell receptor (beta chain) with its context. Its specificity is unknown. The data were taken from a study of response to subunit inactivated influenza vaccine. Regarding the study as a whole: Authors suggested seasonal influenza vaccinations each recruit few new T cells.

The CDR3 totals 13 residues. The germline gives CDR1 LGHDT, CDR2 YNNKEL (reference sequence). Between the trimmed V and J ends, which lost 3 bases and 6 bases, there was a span of 12 bases. TCRdb re-derived calls from the RT-PCR reads in MiXCR, one entry per CDR3 protein. The sample shows fewer than 700,000 distinct CDR3 sequences, 10% to 15% of them seen only once. Sequenced here: PBMCs from blood, sampled around seven weeks after vaccination. The TCR was taken from a man aged 45 to 65 who received an inactivated influenza vaccine. This chain links TRBV3-1 with TRBJ2-7, with D perhaps TRBD2 (6 bases). The DNA for the CDR3 is TGTGCCAGCAGCCACGCAGAGGGAGGCGAGCAGTACTTC. Translating it yields CASSHAEGGEQYF.